Listed below are T cell receptor beta chains from one sample, sequenced in a study of cytomegalovirus exposure and HLA in healthy donors. The assay was immunoSEQ multiplex PCR, and TCRdb's table has in-frame clones only and misses some. The sample consists of roughly 160,000 clones, 60% to 80% of them appearing once. The sequencing sample was made of PBMCs. These receptors were obtained from a woman aged 40 to 50 in good health and CMV-seropositive. Both conserved end residues are part of each CDR3. D genes are given only for firm matches. Expanded clones get a size class; other rows say once, few or many, or leave the size out.

TRBV6-1,.,.,TRBJ1-5,TGTGCCAGCAGTGAATCGGGGTCGAATCAGCCCCAGCATTTT,CASSESGSNQPQHF
TRBV7-2,.,.,TRBJ1-4,TGTGCCAGCAGCTTAGCGGTAGCGACTAATGAAAAACTGTTTTTT,CASSLAVATNEKLFF
TRBV19,.,.,TRBJ2-1,TGTGCCAGTACCGCGGCAAGGCTAATCAACAATGAGCAGTTCTTC,CASTAARLINNEQFF
TRBV23-1,.,.,TRBJ1-1,TGCGCCAGCAGCCTTAGACGGGTTTCCTTACAGAACACTGAAGCTTTCTTT,CASSLRRVSLQNTEAFF
TRBV6-5,.,.,TRBJ1-5,TGTGCCAGCAGTTACTCGGGTGTGGGCTTCAATCAGCCCCAGCATTTT,CASSYSGVGFNQPQHF
TRBV6-5,TRBD1,many,TRBJ2-7,TGTGCCAGCACTCCCCCGGGACAGGGCTACGAGCAGTACTTC,CASTPPGQGYEQYF
TRBV5-8,.,.,TRBJ2-5,TGTGCCAGCAGAGGCAGGGGCCAAGAGACCCAGTACTTC,CASRGRGQETQYF
TRBV30,TRBD1,.,TRBJ1-1,TGTGCCTGGAGCCCTATGATGGTACGGGACAGGTCGAGCACTGAAGCTTTCTTT,CAWSPMMVRDRSSTEAFF
TRBV7-8,TRBD1,.,TRBJ1-5,TGTGCCAGCAGCCAGCTCCGACAGGGCCCAGATCAGCCCCAGCATTTT,CASSQLRQGPDQPQHF
TRBV28,TRBD2,.,TRBJ2-3,TGTGCCAGCAGTGACCATGGGAGGGGCGGCACAGATACGCAGTATTTT,CASSDHGRGGTDTQYF
TRBV7-2,TRBD2,few,TRBJ2-2,TGTGCCAGCAGCTTATCGGGGCTAGCGGGAGGAATCATTACCGGGGAGCTGTTTTTT,CASSLSGLAGGIITGELFF
TRBV7-3,TRBD1,once,TRBJ2-6,TGTGCCAGCAGCCTCGGGACAGGGGCTGGGGCCAACGTCCTGACTTTC,CASSLGTGAGANVLTF
TRBV14,TRBD2,.,TRBJ2-7,TGTGCCAGCAGCCAAGTTGGCCGCCGGAAAGCGGGAGGGGGGCACGAGCAGTACTTC,CASSQVGRRKAGGGHEQYF
TRBV28,TRBD1,.,TRBJ1-3,TGTGCCAGCAGTTTTTCAAGACAGGGGGCGACTGGAAACACCATATATTTT,CASSFSRQGATGNTIYF
TRBV28,.,.,TRBJ2-3,TGTGCCAGCAGCTCCGGGAGTAGCGAGAACACAGATACGCAGTATTTT,CASSSGSSENTDTQYF
TRBV19,TRBD1,.,TRBJ1-2,TGTGCCAGCAGAACGAGGTGGGACAGGGAGCAGAATGGCTACACCTTC,CASRTRWDREQNGYTF
TRBV5-5,.,.,TRBJ2-1,TGTGCCAGCAGCAATGCCGGAGGGGACAATGAGCAGTTCTTC,CASSNAGGDNEQFF
TRBV4-3,.,.,TRBJ1-1,TGCGCCAGCAGCCTATACCACAGGGAAGTCGGGGAAGCTTTCTTT,CASSLYHREVGEAFF
TRBV28,TRBD1,.,TRBJ1-1,TGTGCCAGCAGGGGGAACAGGGGGAACACTGAAGCTTTCTTT,CASRGNRGNTEAFF
TRBV28,TRBD1,.,TRBJ2-7,TGTGCCAGCGGAACTATCTGGACAGGGATATACGAGCAGTACTTC,CASGTIWTGIYEQYF
TRBV7-2,TRBD1,.,TRBJ1-2,TGTGCCAGCAGCTTAAAGGGACAGGGTTGGGGCTACACCTTC,CASSLKGQGWGYTF
TRBV9,.,.,TRBJ1-2,TGTGCCAGCAGCGTAGGGCAGGCTTCTAACTATGGCTACACCTTC,CASSVGQASNYGYTF
TRBV5-1,TRBD2,few,TRBJ2-1,TGCGCCAGCAGCTTGGCAGGACCCACTAGCGGTTACAATGAGCAGTTCTTC,CASSLAGPTSGYNEQFF
TRBV7-3,TRBD2,.,TRBJ2-4,TGTGCCAGCGGGGAGGGAAACATTCAGTACTTC,CASGEGNIQYF
TRBV10-3,.,few,TRBJ1-1,TGTGCCATCACCCAACTCCAGGGAAGTGAAGCTTTCTTT,CAITQLQGSEAFF
TRBV7-9,.,.,TRBJ2-3,TGTGCCAGCAGCTTAAACACAGCCACAGATACGCAGTATTTT,CASSLNTATDTQYF
TRBV19,.,.,TRBJ1-1,TGTGCCAGTAGTGTGCCAGGGAACACTGAAGCTTTCTTT,CASSVPGNTEAFF
TRBV4-3,.,.,TRBJ2-2,TGCGCCAGCAGCCAAGAGCAAGACTTTCTCACTAACACCGGGGAGCTGTTTTTT,CASSQEQDFLTNTGELFF
TRBV7-8,.,.,TRBJ2-5,TGTGCCAGCAGCTTAGGCCGAACTTCGGTCTCAAGCGAGACCCAGTACTTC,CASSLGRTSVSSETQYF
TRBV28,.,.,TRBJ2-7,TGTGCCAGCAGTTGGGAACAGGGTTCCGAGCAGTACTTC,CASSWEQGSEQYF
TRBV30,TRBD1,.,TRBJ1-2,TGTGCCTGGAGTCAAGGACAGGCCTACTATGGCTACACCTTC,CAWSQGQAYYGYTF
TRBV5-1,.,.,TRBJ1-2,TGCGCCAGCAGCGACGACAGCAACTATGGCTACACCTTC,CASSDDSNYGYTF
TRBV30,TRBD1,once,TRBJ2-7,TGTGCCTCCAGGGACAGAGGCTCGGAGCAGTACTTC,CASRDRGSEQYF
TRBV29-1,TRBD2,.,TRBJ2-7,TGCAGCGTTGAGGCAAGCGGGAGTAGCGAGCAGTACTTC,CSVEASGSSEQYF
TRBV19,TRBD1,.,TRBJ1-4,TGTGCCAGTAGTATCCCGGGACAGAGAGCAACTAATGAAAAACTGTTTTTT,CASSIPGQRATNEKLFF
TRBV5-1,TRBD2,.,TRBJ2-3,TGCGCCAGCAGCTGGGGACTAGTGGCAGATACGCAGTATTTT,CASSWGLVADTQYF
TRBV7-9,TRBD1,.,TRBJ2-3,TGTGCCAGCAGCTCAAGGGGGGACAGGGGGACAGATACGCAGTATTTT,CASSSRGDRGTDTQYF
TRBV15,TRBD1,.,TRBJ2-7,TGTGCCACCAGCACACAGGGGGGCTCCTACGAGCAGTACTTC,CATSTQGGSYEQYF
TRBV7-3,TRBD2,few,TRBJ2-1,TGTGCCAGCAGAACTAGCGGGAGGGATTACAATGAGCAGTTCTTC,CASRTSGRDYNEQFF
TRBV7-2,.,.,TRBJ1-5,TGTGCCAGCAGCATAAACAGGGCCTCTCAGCCCCAGCATTTT,CASSINRASQPQHF
TRBV28,TRBD2,.,TRBJ2-1,TGTGCCAGCAGTTATCGCGGGAGGGCCAAGAGCAATGAGCAGTTCTTC,CASSYRGRAKSNEQFF
TRBV5-4,TRBD1,few,TRBJ2-3,TGTGCCAGCAGCCCCGGGACAGGGCTAGGTGATACGCAGTATTTT,CASSPGTGLGDTQYF
TRBV4-1,.,.,TRBJ1-2,TGCGCCAGCAGCACGCGTGGGAATGAGGGCTATGGCTACACCTTC,CASSTRGNEGYGYTF
TRBV19,TRBD1,.,TRBJ1-1,TGTGCCAGTAGTGACACAGGGGGCACTGAAGCTTTCTTT,CASSDTGGTEAFF
TRBV28,TRBD1,.,TRBJ1-6,TGTGCCAGCAGTTACCCGACAGGGGGTAATTCACCCCTCCACTTT,CASSYPTGGNSPLHF
TRBV28,.,.,TRBJ2-7,TGTGCCAGCAGGGAGAGAAACGGGAACAGGGCGCTTACCTACGAGCAGTACTTC,CASRERNGNRALTYEQYF
TRBV9,.,.,TRBJ2-7,TGTGCCAGCAGCTTTTCGACAGGCCCCTACGAGCAGTACTTC,CASSFSTGPYEQYF
TRBV28,.,few,TRBJ1-1,TGTGCCAGCAGTTTAGCCAGGGACACTGAAGCTTTCTTT,CASSLARDTEAFF
TRBV7-9,.,.,TRBJ2-2,TGTGCCAGCAGCTCCATCGAGGCAAACACCGGGGAGCTGTTTTTT,CASSSIEANTGELFF
TRBV4-2,.,.,TRBJ1-1,TGTGCCAGCAGCCAGGAACAACGGGGGTGGAACACTGAAGCTTTCTTT,CASSQEQRGWNTEAFF